These 14 T cell receptor beta chains came from one sample sequenced in a study of shared clonotypes between healthy human individuals. Using immunoSEQ multiplex PCR, the repertoire was profiled, and TCRdb retains in-frame clones only, with some absent. The table shows around 2.5 million clones, with 80% to 95% occurring only once. The material sequenced was naive CD4+ T cells from PBMCs. The subset is: CD45RA+ positively selected. These receptors all come from a man younger than 30 in good health. Some clones in this sample may be carry-over from other donors' samples.

This sequence joins TRBV28 and TRBJ2-5; unclear D gene. The J call may be mistaken, given a closer DNA end match to TRBJ2-7. CDR3 length equals 12 residues. Germline CDR1 MDHEN, CDR2 SYDVKM. CDR3 region: CASSPPNYEQYF. CDR3 coding DNA: TGTGCCAGCAGCCCACCTAACTACGAGCAGTACTTC.

This clone was observed a handful of times. Other DNA sequences in the sample encode the same CDR3. The chain uses TRBV29-1 and TRBJ1-1; D unresolved. V was pared by 4 bases and J by 5 bases, with 11 bases between. There are 12 residues in the CDR3. Germline V gene data show CDR1 as SQVTM and CDR2 as ANQGSEA. CDR3 region: CSVVRGGTEAFF. In DNA, the CDR3 is TGCAGCGTTGTGCGGGGAGGGACTGAAGCTTTCTTT.

V usage is TRBV19 and J usage is TRBJ1-4, with D perhaps matching TRBD1 (5 bases). Germline CDR1 reads LNHDA; CDR2 reads SQIVND (reference sequence). The length of the CDR3 is 13 residues. Trimming pared 5 bases from V and 6 bases from J, leaving 10 bases between. Written as DNA, the CDR3 is TGTGCCAGTAGTGTCCAGGGACATGAAAAACTGTTTTTT. Amino acid sequence: CASSVQGHEKLFF.

Note on this clone: At the DNA level, this CDR3 is encoded by other sequences in the same sample as well. The CDR3 sequence is CASRDRGYGYTF. CDR3 bases: TGTGCCAGCCGGGACAGGGGCTATGGCTACACCTTC. This rearrangement joins TRBV19 to TRBJ1-2; 10 bases match TRBD1. Germline CDR1 and CDR2: LNHDA and SQIVND (reference sequence). Losses at the gene ends were 9 bases for V and 4 bases for J; bases not matched to a gene: 2. The CDR3 has 12 amino acids.

The rearrangement uses TRBV5-1 and TRBJ2-5, with 9 nucleotides matching TRBD1. This CDR3 is 15 amino acids long. Germline-derived CDR1 and CDR2 are SGHRS and YFSETQ. V lost 3 bases, J lost 0 bases, and 3 bases stayed unmatched. CDR3 coding DNA: TGCGCCAGCAGCTCCGGGACAGGGCACCAAGAGACCCAGTACTTC. Its translation: CASSSGTGHQETQYF.

This chain uses TRBV9 with TRBJ2-3, with 9 bases fitting TRBD2. J was trimmed by 4 bases and V by 4 bases; bases with no gene match: 7. Germline V lookup: CDR1 SGDLS, CDR2 YYNGEE. The CDR3 covers 15 residues. The CDR3 protein is CASSILSGSADTQYF. CDR3 in DNA: TGTGCCAGCAGCATCCTTAGCGGGAGCGCAGATACGCAGTATTTT.

The chain recombines TRBV19 with TRBJ2-2, with D tentatively TRBD2 (6 bases). Deletions cut 3 bases from V and 5 bases from J, with 10 bases between. CDR1 and CDR2 (germline): LNHDA, SQIVND (reference sequence). This CDR3 spans 14 amino acids. CDR3 coding DNA: TGTGCCAGTAGTATTAACCGGGGGACCGGGGAGCTGTTTTTT. Translation: CASSINRGTGELFF.

V is TRBV2 and J is TRBJ2-1, with 8 bases identical to TRBD2. The germline V gene encodes CDR1 SNHLY and CDR2 FYNNEI. V lost 5 bases, J lost 2 bases, and 5 bases stayed unmatched. The CDR3 has 15 residues. The CDR3 DNA is TGTGCCAGCAGTAGGAGCGGGAGCGCCTACAATGAGCAGTTCTTC. Its protein product is CASSRSGSAYNEQFF.

The V and J genes are TRBV18 and TRBJ1-4; unclear D gene. This CDR3 comprises 15 residues. Trimming shortened V by 0 bases and J by 8 bases, and 13 bases separated the two germline ends. Germline V gene lookup returns CDR1 KGHSH and CDR2 LQKENI. This CDR3 reads CASSPPGRAGEKLFF. The CDR3 nucleotides are TGTGCCAGCTCACCACCGGGTAGGGCTGGCGAAAAACTGTTTTTT.

The chain carries TRBV5-6 and TRBJ2-1; 8 bases agree with TRBD1. From germline, CDR1 is SGHDT and CDR2 YYEEEE. V was clipped by 2 bases and J by 6 bases; unmatched bases: 7. The CDR3 extends over 15 amino acids. The chain's CDR3 is CASSLPGQDLNEQFF. The CDR3 DNA sequence: TGTGCCAGCAGCTTACCGGGACAGGACCTCAATGAGCAGTTCTTC.

This clone was counted once. CDR3 sequence reads: CASSFGGVDTEAFF. Here the CDR3 DNA reads TGTGCCAGCAGTTTTGGAGGGGTAGACACTGAAGCTTTCTTT. The chain couples TRBV27 to TRBJ1-1, with a weak D call TRBD1 (5 bases). This CDR3 has 14 residues. V was trimmed by 3 bases and J by 3 bases, leaving 11 bases between them. Germline assignment: CDR1 MNHEY and CDR2 SMNVEV (reference sequence).

This rearrangement joins TRBV25-1 to TRBJ2-1, with 8 bases that match TRBD2. There are 16 residues in the CDR3. Unmatched junction bases numbered 4, after V lost 2 bases and J lost 1 base. The germline V gene has CDR1 MGHDK and CDR2 SYGVNS. The CDR3 region has the DNA TGTGCCAGCAGTGAAGGCGGGGGGCTATCCTACAATGAGCAGTTCTTC. Its protein is CASSEGGGLSYNEQFF. Full variable domain (rest looked up from reference TRBV25-1 and TRBJ2-1): EADIYQTPRYLVIGTGKKITLECSQTMGHDKMYWYQQDPGMELHLIHYSYGVNSTEKGDLSSESTVSRIRTEHFPLTLESARPSHTSQYLCASSEGGGLSYNEQFFGPGTRLTVL.

This clone was picked up one time. The V and J genes are TRBV7-2 and TRBJ2-7, with 7 nucleotides matching TRBD2. The V and J ends lost 5 bases and 7 bases, in that order; junction bases with no gene match: 11. CDR3 length: 14 residues. CDR1 is SGHTA and CDR2 is FQGNSA in the germline V gene. The CDR3 DNA sequence: TGTGCCAGCAGCCCCGGACACCGAGCGGGGGAGCAGTACTTC. Its translation: CASSPGHRAGEQYF.

As regards this clone: This CDR3 is also generated by other DNA sequences in the sample. CDR3 nucleotides: TGTGCCTGGAGTGTCAGGGAGACCCAGTACTTC. As protein: CAWSVRETQYF. The V and J genes are TRBV30 and TRBJ2-5, with no clear D. The germline V gene encodes CDR1 GTSNPN and CDR2 SVGIG (reference sequence). Trimming cost V 0 bases and J 5 bases, with 4 bases left between them. The CDR3 covers 11 residues.